This T cell receptor beta chain was documented in a study of cytomegalovirus exposure and HLA in healthy donors. On this clone: Its specificity is not known.

PCR primers comprised 60 Vbeta and 13 Jbeta primers. Sequencing was performed with immunoSEQ multiplex PCR; in TCRdb, only in-frame clones are kept and a portion is missing. The data hold some 90,000 clones, with around 80% observed a single time. Whole-study findings and limits: Judged likely to be a sequencing artifact was a cluster of highly shared sequence variants. Association with HLA alleles at 0.05 false discovery rate was found for 16,951 TCR beta sequences in a later analysis.

Sequencing was performed on PBMCs. The TCR was taken from a man under 40 in good health and CMV-seronegative.

The CDR3 protein is CASRGGLAGKRTDTQYF. The CDR3 nucleotides read TGTGCCAGCAGGGGGGGACTAGCGGGCAAACGCACAGATACGCAGTATTTT. V and J are TRBV5-8 and TRBJ2-3, with TRBD2 identical over 12 bases. The J segment lost 1 base and the V segment lost 5 bases, leaving 8 bases of the junction unmatched. The germline V gene encodes CDR1 SGHTS and CDR2 YDEGEE. The CDR3 is 17 residues long.